These 15 T cell receptor beta chains share one sample of origin, sequenced in a study of blood T cell repertoires in COVID-19. Libraries were prepared by immunoSEQ multiplex PCR; TCRdb keeps only in-frame clonotypes and omits some of them. The sample yields roughly 400,000 clones, 90% seen once. The sequenced material came from PBMCs or T cells enriched from blood (not recorded which). All receptors derive from a man younger than 35 who had recovered from COVID-19.

V usage is TRBV10-3 and J usage is TRBJ1-2; D might be TRBD1 (6 bases). Germline V gives CDR1 ENHRY, CDR2 SYGVKD. CDR3 size: 14 residues. V shed 3 bases and J shed 8 bases, with 16 bases lying between them. The CDR3 DNA is TGTGCCATCAGTGACCAGGGGCGCGTAATGGGCTACACCTTC. Residues: CAISDQGRVMGYTF.

The chain joins TRBV11-3 to TRBJ2-3; 8 bases match TRBD2. This CDR3 region has 18 residues. Per the germline V gene, CDR1 is SGHNT and CDR2 is YENEEA. Trimming at V came to 4 bases and at J to 2 bases, leaving 14 bases not matched to a gene. The CDR3 loop is CASSSHKGFSGATDTQYF. For the CDR3, the DNA is TGTGCCAGCAGCTCCCATAAAGGGTTTAGCGGGGCCACAGATACGCAGTATTTT.

This CDR3 reads CASSLAGDRVGGGYTF. CDR3 nucleotide sequence: TGTGCCAGCAGTTTAGCTGGGGACAGGGTCGGAGGAGGCTACACCTTC. The chain employs TRBV28 and TRBJ1-2; 9 positions agree with TRBD1. The CDR3 is made up of 16 amino acids. Germline loops: CDR1 MDHEN, CDR2 SYDVKM. The trim removed 2 bases at V and 8 bases at J, leaving 12 bases unmatched.

The V call is TRBV28, the J call TRBJ1-1; D gene uncertain. Germline CDR1 MDHEN, CDR2 SYDVKM. V was pared by 7 bases and J by 9 bases, with 15 bases between. The CDR3 has 12 amino acids. The CDR3 loop reads CASTQRTGKAFF. For the CDR3, the DNA is TGTGCCAGCACCCAACGGACGGGAAAAGCTTTCTTT.

The V call is TRBV10-3, the J call TRBJ2-1; D perhaps matches TRBD2 (5 bases). CDR3 length: 14 residues. Germline CDR1 is ENHRY and CDR2 is SYGVKD. V was cut by 5 bases and J by 2 bases, with 10 bases left in between. CDR3 in DNA: TGTGCCATCAGTAGCGGAAAGGCCTACAATGAGCAGTTCTTC. Residues: CAISSGKAYNEQFF.

The chain couples TRBV5-6 to TRBJ2-1, with 11 bases aligning to TRBD2. CDR1 SGHDT and CDR2 YYEEEE come from the germline V gene. V gave up 4 bases and J gave up 5 bases; unmatched junction bases: 8. This CDR3 spans 16 amino acids. CDR3 coding DNA: TGTGCCAGCAGCCTACTAGCGGGGGCTCCAAACAATGAGCAGTTCTTC. It is translated as CASSLLAGAPNNEQFF.

The chain is built from TRBV7-9 and TRBJ2-5; TRBD2 is a possible D gene (5 bases). The CDR3 covers 17 residues. The germline V gene encodes CDR1 SEHNR and CDR2 FQNEAQ (reference sequence). Trimming left V 2 bases short and J 2 bases short, with 18 bases between. CDR3 nucleotide sequence: TGTGCCAGCAGCTTATCTTTAACCGGGGTCCTACAAGAGACCCAGTACTTC. The encoded protein is CASSLSLTGVLQETQYF.

V usage is TRBV30 and J usage is TRBJ2-2; 8 bases agree with TRBD1. Germline assignment: CDR1 GTSNPN and CDR2 SVGIG (reference sequence). CDR3 size: 13 residues. V lost 7 bases, J lost 1 base, and 2 bases stayed unmatched. CDR3 sequence (DNA): TGTGCCTCCGGGACAGGGAACACCGGGGAGCTGTTTTTT. Its translation is CASGTGNTGELFF.

This clone was counted between two and nine times. V gene TRBV19 combines with J gene TRBJ1-5; D may be TRBD1 (5 bases). V was clipped by 4 bases and J by 0 bases, with 10 bases between them. Germline V gene sequence: CDR1 LNHDA, CDR2 SQIVND (reference sequence). This CDR3 has 15 amino acids. CDR3 coding DNA: TGTGCCAGTAGTACGACAGATTATAGCAATCAGCCCCAGCATTTT. It is translated as CASSTTDYSNQPQHF.

V usage is TRBV30 and J usage is TRBJ1-5, with TRBD1 matching 7 bases. The CDR3 has 14 amino acids. The trim removed 1 base at V and 4 bases at J, leaving 4 bases unmatched. The germline V gene has CDR1 GTSNPN and CDR2 SVGIG (reference sequence). The DNA of the CDR3 is TGTGCCTGGAGTGGCGGACAGGTGAATCAGCCCCAGCATTTT. Translating gives CAWSGGQVNQPQHF.

The V and J genes are TRBV6-5 and TRBJ2-3, with D perhaps matching TRBD2 (6 bases). The V gene's germline CDR1 is MNHEY and CDR2 SVGAGI. The V gene lost 8 bases and the J gene lost 0 bases, with 15 bases spanning the gap. The CDR3 covers 15 residues. CDR3: CASGGASESTDTQYF. The CDR3 DNA sequence: TGTGCCAGCGGAGGGGCTAGCGAGAGCACAGATACGCAGTATTTT.

The chain has TRBV7-9 and TRBJ1-3; no clear D. This CDR3 is built from 15 residues. Germline CDR1 reads SEHNR; CDR2 reads FQNEAQ (reference sequence). Trimming removed 5 bases at V and 0 bases at J, with 11 bases between. The CDR3 is CASSLTDPSGNTIYF. For the CDR3, the DNA is TGTGCCAGCAGCCTCACTGATCCCTCTGGAAACACCATATATTTT.

This clone was found once. The V call is TRBV27, the J call TRBJ1-1; 10 positions agree with TRBD1. Losses at the gene ends were 6 bases for V and 0 bases for J; bases not matched to a gene: 7. The CDR3 sequence is 16 residues long. Germline values: CDR1 MNHEY, CDR2 SMNVEV (reference sequence). The CDR3 protein is CASRPDRGGMNTEAFF. The CDR3 coding sequence is TGTGCCAGCAGGCCGGACAGGGGGGGAATGAACACTGAAGCTTTCTTT.

This clone was seen at least ten times. The chain recombines TRBV5-4 with TRBJ2-6; TRBD1 is a possible D gene (5 bases). V dropped 0 bases and J dropped 0 bases, with 10 bases sitting between them. The CDR3 covers 17 residues. Germline V gene data show CDR1 as SGHNT and CDR2 as YYREEE (reference sequence). The CDR3 DNA reads as TGTGCCAGCAGCTTGGGGGGCCGGCCCTCTGGGGCCAACGTCCTGACTTTC. Its protein product is CASSLGGRPSGANVLTF.

In nucleotides, the CDR3 is TGCAGCTCAAGGACAGGCGACACTGAAGCTTTCTTT. Its protein is CSSRTGDTEAFF. The V call is TRBV29-1, the J call TRBJ1-1, with 7 bases fitting TRBD1. Trimming at V came to 8 bases and at J to 3 bases, leaving 6 bases not matched to a gene. CDR3 length: 12 residues. CDR1 SQVTM and CDR2 ANQGSEA come from the germline V gene.